The entry that follows covers one T cell receptor beta chain sequence. As yet, its antigen is unknown. This sample is drawn from a study of OX40 agonist ivuxolimab in advanced cancers. Looking at the study overall: Patients receiving dose escalation had hepatocellular carcinoma, melanoma, renal cell or head and neck cancer. Study conclusions and caveats: With doses of 0.1 to 3.0 mg/kg, CD4+ and CD8+ blood T cells had undergone clonal expansion by week 6.

Measured with immunoSEQ multiplex PCR; TCRdb has only the in-frame clones, and not every one. The repertoire includes roughly 57,000 clones, around 90% of them detected once, and 16% sits in the top ten. Trimming removed 5 bases from V and 5 bases from J, with 7 bases in between. The CDR3 contains 11 residues. Germline V gives CDR1 LGHNA, CDR2 YNFKEQ. The sequencing here drew on CD4+ or CD8+ T cells sorted from blood, taken in a trial of the OX40 agonist ivuxolimab. The V call is TRBV4-2, the J call TRBJ2-7, with no clear D. The source of this sequence is an adult with an advanced solid tumor such as melanoma, head and neck, liver or kidney cancer. CDR3 sequence: CASSYRNEQYF. In nucleotides, the CDR3 is TGTGCCAGCAGCTACCGTAACGAGCAGTACTTC.